This T cell receptor beta chain was identified during a study of identical twins. Study results and limitations: Invariant populations such as MAIT and iNKT cells could partly muddle zero-insertion analyses.

TCRdb reprocessed the 5' RACE reads with MiXCR, giving one entry per CDR3 protein. Of just under 550,000 distinct CDR3 sequences listed, about 16% are singletons. The germline CDR1 and CDR2 sequences are LGHDT and YNNKEL (reference sequence). The CDR3 loop spans 17 amino acids. J gave up 5 bases and V 4 bases, and 11 bases lay outside the gene matches. This clonotype was counted between two and nine times. What it binds is unknown. This same sample was also part of a study on yellow fever vaccine responses in identical twins.

The receptor was isolated from a woman aged 18-29 years in good health. This chain links TRBV3-1 with TRBJ1-5; 10 bases are a match to TRBD1. Sequencing input: CD4+ T cells sorted from blood. The CDR3 DNA sequence: TGTGCCAGCAGCCTCCTCGGGGGCGGGACAGGGGATCAGCCCCAGCATTTT. Residues: CASSLLGGGTGDQPQHF.